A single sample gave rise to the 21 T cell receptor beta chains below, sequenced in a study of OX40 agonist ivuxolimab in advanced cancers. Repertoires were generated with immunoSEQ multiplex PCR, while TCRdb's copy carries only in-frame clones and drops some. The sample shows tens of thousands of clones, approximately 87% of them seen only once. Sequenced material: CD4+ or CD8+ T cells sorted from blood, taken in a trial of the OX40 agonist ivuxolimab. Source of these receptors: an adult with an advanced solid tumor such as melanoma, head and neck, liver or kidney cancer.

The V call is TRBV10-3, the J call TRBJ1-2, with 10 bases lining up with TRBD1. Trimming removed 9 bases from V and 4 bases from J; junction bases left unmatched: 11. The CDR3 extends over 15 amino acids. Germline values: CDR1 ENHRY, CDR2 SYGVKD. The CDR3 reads CAIGTGEPMGYGYTF. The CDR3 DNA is TGTGCCATAGGGACAGGGGAGCCTATGGGCTATGGCTACACCTTC.

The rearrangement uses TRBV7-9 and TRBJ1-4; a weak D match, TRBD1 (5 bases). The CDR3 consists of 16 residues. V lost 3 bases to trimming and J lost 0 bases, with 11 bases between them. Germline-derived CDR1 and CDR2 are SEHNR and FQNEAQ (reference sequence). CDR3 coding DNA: TGTGCCAGCAGCTTTGGGACTTTGGCAACTAATGAAAAACTGTTTTTT. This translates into CASSFGTLATNEKLFF.

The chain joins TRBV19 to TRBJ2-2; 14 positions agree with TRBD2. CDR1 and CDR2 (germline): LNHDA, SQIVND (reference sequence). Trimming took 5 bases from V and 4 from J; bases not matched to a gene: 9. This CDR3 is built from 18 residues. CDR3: CASSGGLAGAPFTGELFF. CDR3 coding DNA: TGTGCCAGTAGTGGGGGACTAGCGGGGGCTCCCTTCACCGGGGAGCTGTTTTTT.

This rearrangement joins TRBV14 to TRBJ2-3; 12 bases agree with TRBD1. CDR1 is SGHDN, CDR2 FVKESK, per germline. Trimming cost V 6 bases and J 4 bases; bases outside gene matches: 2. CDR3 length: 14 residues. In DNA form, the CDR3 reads TGTGCCAGCAGGGGGACAGGGGGCGCAGATACGCAGTATTTT. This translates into CASRGTGGADTQYF.

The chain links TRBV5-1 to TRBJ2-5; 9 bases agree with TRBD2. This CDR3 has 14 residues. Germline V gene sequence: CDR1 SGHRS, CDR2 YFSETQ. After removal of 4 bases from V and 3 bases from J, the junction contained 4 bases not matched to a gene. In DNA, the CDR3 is TGCGCCAGCAGCGAGACTAGCGGCAAAGAGACCCAGTACTTC. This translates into CASSETSGKETQYF.

DNA of the CDR3: TGCGCCAGCAGCTCGGGACAGACCGCTGAAGCTTTCTTT. This gives the protein CASSSGQTAEAFF. The J gene is TRBJ1-1, the V gene TRBV5-1; TRBD1 agrees at 7 bases. The germline V gene has CDR1 SGHRS and CDR2 YFSETQ. V shed 3 bases and J 6 bases; nucleotides not matched to a gene: 5. This CDR3 is 13 amino acids long.

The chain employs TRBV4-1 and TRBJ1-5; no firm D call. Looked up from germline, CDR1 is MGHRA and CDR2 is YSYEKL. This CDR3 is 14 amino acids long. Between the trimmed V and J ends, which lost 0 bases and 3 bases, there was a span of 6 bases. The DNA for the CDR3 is TGCGCCAGCAGCCAAGAGCGGATCAATCAGCCCCAGCATTTT. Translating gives CASSQERINQPQHF.

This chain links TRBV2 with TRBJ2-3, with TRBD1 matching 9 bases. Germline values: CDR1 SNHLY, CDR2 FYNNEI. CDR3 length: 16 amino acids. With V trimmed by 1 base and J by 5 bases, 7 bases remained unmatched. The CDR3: CASSEVSWDREDTQYF. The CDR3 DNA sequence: TGTGCCAGCAGTGAAGTTAGTTGGGACAGGGAAGATACGCAGTATTTT.

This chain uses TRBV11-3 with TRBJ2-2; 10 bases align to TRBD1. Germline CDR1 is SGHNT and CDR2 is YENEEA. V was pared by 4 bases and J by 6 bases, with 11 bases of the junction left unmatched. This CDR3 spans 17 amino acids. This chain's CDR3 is CASSYGAGTGEAGELFF. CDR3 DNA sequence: TGTGCCAGCAGCTACGGAGCCGGGACAGGGGAGGCCGGGGAGCTGTTTTTT.

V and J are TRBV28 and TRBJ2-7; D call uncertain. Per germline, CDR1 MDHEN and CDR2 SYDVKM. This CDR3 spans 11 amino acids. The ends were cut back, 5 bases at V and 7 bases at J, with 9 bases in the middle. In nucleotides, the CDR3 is TGTGCCAGCAGTGAAAGAGGAGAGCAGTACTTC. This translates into CASSERGEQYF.

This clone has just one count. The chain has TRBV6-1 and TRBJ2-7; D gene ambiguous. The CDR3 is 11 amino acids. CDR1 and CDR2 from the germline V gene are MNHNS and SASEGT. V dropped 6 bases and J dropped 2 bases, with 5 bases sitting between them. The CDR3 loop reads CASSLPYEQYF. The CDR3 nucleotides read TGTGCCAGCAGCCTACCCTACGAGCAGTACTTC.

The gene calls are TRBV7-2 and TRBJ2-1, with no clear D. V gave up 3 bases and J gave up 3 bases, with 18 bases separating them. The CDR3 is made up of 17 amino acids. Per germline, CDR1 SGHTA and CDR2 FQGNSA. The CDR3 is CASSFAGTSPFYNEQFF. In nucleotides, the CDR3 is TGTGCCAGCAGCTTTGCAGGCACCTCGCCCTTCTACAATGAGCAGTTCTTC.

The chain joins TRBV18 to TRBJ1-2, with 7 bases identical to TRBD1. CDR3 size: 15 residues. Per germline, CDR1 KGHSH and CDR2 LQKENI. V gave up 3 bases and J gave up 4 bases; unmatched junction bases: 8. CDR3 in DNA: TGTGCCAGCTCACCGGTTTCGGGACAGCCCTATGGCTACACCTTC. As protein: CASSPVSGQPYGYTF.

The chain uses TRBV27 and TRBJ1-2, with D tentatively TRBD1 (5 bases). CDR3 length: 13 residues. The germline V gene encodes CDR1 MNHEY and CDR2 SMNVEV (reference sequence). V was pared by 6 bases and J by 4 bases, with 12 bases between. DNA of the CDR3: TGTGCCAGCAGCCGGGGGAGGGGCTATGGCTACACCTTC. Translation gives CASSRGRGYGYTF.

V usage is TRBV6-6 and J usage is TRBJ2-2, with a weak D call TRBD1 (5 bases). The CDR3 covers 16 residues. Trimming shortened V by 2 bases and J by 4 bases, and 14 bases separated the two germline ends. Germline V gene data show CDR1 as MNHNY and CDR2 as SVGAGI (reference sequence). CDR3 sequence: CASSYPQGLTTGELFF. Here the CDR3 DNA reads TGTGCCAGCAGTTACCCCCAGGGCTTGACCACCGGGGAGCTGTTTTTT.

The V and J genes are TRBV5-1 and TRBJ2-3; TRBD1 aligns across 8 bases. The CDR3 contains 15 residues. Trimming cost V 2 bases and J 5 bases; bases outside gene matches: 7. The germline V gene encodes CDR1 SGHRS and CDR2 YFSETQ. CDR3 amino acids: CASSLTGGGGDTQYF. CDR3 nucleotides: TGCGCCAGCAGCTTAACAGGGGGAGGTGGAGATACGCAGTATTTT.

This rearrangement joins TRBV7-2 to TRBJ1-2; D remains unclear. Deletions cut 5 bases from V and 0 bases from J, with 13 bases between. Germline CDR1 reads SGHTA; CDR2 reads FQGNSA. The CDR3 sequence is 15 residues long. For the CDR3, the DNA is TGTGCCAGCAGCCCGGCCGGAGATCCTAACTATGGCTACACCTTC. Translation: CASSPAGDPNYGYTF.

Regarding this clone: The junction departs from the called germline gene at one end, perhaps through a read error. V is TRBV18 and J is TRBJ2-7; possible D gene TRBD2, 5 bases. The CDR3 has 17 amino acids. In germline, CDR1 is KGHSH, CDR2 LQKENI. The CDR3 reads CASSQVGEPSRQYEQHF. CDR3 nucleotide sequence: TGTGCCAGCTCACAAGTCGGGGAGCCTTCTCGACAATACGAGCAGCACTTC.

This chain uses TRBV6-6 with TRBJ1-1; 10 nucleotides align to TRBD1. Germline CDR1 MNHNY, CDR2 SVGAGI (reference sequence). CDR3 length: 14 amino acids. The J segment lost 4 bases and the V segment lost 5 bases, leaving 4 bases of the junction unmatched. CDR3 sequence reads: CASSRDRGGTEAFF. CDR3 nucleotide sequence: TGTGCCAGCAGTCGGGACAGGGGCGGCACTGAAGCTTTCTTT.

This CDR3 reads CASSLGQGGSYEQYF. The CDR3 DNA is TGCGCCAGCAGCCTGGGACAGGGGGGCTCCTACGAGCAGTACTTC. The V and J genes are TRBV5-1 and TRBJ2-7; 11 nucleotides align to TRBD1. This CDR3 is built from 15 residues. Germline V gene lookup returns CDR1 SGHRS and CDR2 YFSETQ. With V trimmed by 4 bases and J by 0 bases, 3 bases remained unmatched.

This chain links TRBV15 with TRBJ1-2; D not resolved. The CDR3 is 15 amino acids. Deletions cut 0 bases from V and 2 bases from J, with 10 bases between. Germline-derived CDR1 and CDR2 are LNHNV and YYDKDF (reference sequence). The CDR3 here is CATSRDTLLNYGYTF. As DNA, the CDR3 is TGTGCCACCAGCAGAGATACCCTCCTGAACTATGGCTACACCTTC.